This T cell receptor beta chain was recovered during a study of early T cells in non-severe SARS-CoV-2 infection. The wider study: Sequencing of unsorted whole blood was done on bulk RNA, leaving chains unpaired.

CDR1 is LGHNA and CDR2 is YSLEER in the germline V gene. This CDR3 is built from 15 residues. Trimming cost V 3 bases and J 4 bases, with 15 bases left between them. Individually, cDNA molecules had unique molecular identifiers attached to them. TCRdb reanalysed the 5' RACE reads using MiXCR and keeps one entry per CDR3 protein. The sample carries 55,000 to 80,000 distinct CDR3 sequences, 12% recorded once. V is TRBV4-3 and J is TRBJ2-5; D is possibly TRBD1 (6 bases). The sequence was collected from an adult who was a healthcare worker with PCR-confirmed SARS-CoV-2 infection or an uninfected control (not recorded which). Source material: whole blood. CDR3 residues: CASSQVPGDRETQYF. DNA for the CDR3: TGCGCCAGCAGCCAGGTACCAGGGGATCGAGAGACCCAGTACTTC.